This passage covers 29 T cell receptor beta chains from one sample sequenced in a study of cytotoxic CD8 clonotypes in ibrutinib-treated CLL. Measured with immunoSEQ multiplex PCR; TCRdb has only the in-frame clones, and not every one. Of about 200,000 clones in the sample, 79% are singletons; the top ten hold approximately 10%. Here the sequenced sample was PBMCs, taken after 12 months of ibrutinib treatment. Receptors were obtained from a human donor with chronic lymphocytic leukemia.

The V gene is TRBV29-1, the J gene TRBJ2-5; D is possibly TRBD2 (5 bases). Germline values: CDR1 SQVTM, CDR2 ANQGSEA. The V gene lost 7 bases and the J gene lost 1 base, with 16 bases spanning the gap. The CDR3 has 14 amino acids. CDR3 protein: CSAEVRRPQETQYF. For the CDR3, the DNA is TGCAGCGCCGAGGTTAGGAGGCCCCAAGAGACCCAGTACTTC.

The rearrangement uses TRBV20-1 and TRBJ2-3; D unresolved. The CDR3 contains 10 residues. V was shortened by 0 bases and J by 6 bases, with 1 base between the two germline ends. Looked up from germline, CDR1 is DFQATT and CDR2 is SNEGSKA (reference sequence). CDR3 sequence reads: CSAREDTQYF. The DNA for the CDR3 is TGCAGTGCTAGAGAGGATACGCAGTATTTT.

As regards this clone: Other nucleotide sequences from this sample produce the same CDR3. The chain combines TRBV18 with TRBJ1-1; D is uncertain. The CDR3 covers 14 residues. From germline, CDR1 is KGHSH and CDR2 LQKENI. With 2 bases removed from V and 1 base from J, the gap between germline ends came to 8 bases. CDR3 bases: TGTGCCAGCTCACCAGGTACGGGGAACACTGAAGCTTTCTTT. Residues: CASSPGTGNTEAFF.

This chain uses TRBV7-8 with TRBJ1-1; possibly TRBD1 for D (5 bases). Trimming left V 5 bases short and J 0 bases short, with 10 bases between. The germline gives CDR1 SGHVS, CDR2 FQNEAQ. The CDR3 contains 14 residues. The CDR3 bases are TGTGCCAGCAGCAAAGGGGAGTTGAACACTGAAGCTTTCTTT. Encoded protein: CASSKGELNTEAFF.

The chain has TRBV23-1 and TRBJ1-1; D is unresolved. TRBV23-1 carries the ORF label, with uncertain function. The CDR3 spans 17 residues. Trimming pared 0 bases from V and 3 bases from J, leaving 17 bases between. In DNA, the CDR3 is TGCGCCAGCAGTCAATCCGAACATGACGTTTGGGACACTGAAGCTTTCTTT. Its translation: CASSQSEHDVWDTEAFF.

The chain uses TRBV18 and TRBJ2-5; possibly TRBD1 or TRBD2 for D (5 bases each). The CDR3 is 13 amino acids. The germline CDR1 and CDR2 sequences are KGHSH and LQKENI. V was pared by 3 bases and J by 4 bases, with 9 bases between. In DNA form, the CDR3 reads TGTGCCAGCTCACCGCCAGGGAGAGAGACCCAGTACTTC. It is translated as CASSPPGRETQYF. Full variable domain (outside the CDR3, taken from reference TRBV18 and TRBJ2-5): NAGVMQNPRHLVRRRGQEARLRCSPMKGHSHVYWYRQLPEEGLKFMVYLQKENIIDESGMPKERFSAEFPKEGPSILRIQQVVRGDSAAYFCASSPPGRETQYFGPGTRLLVL.

The CDR3 sequence: CASSVGGTNTEAFF. CDR3 DNA: TGTGCCAGCAGTGTAGGGGGGACGAACACTGAAGCTTTCTTT. The rearrangement uses TRBV6-4 and TRBJ1-1, with a possible D match to TRBD1 (6 bases). The length of the CDR3 is 14 residues. Germline V gene sequence: CDR1 MRHNA, CDR2 SNTAGT. V lost 4 bases to trimming and J lost 1 base, with 10 bases between them.

The chain joins TRBV4-1 to TRBJ2-7; 9 bases are shared with TRBD2. The J segment lost 6 bases and the V segment lost 1 base, leaving 7 bases of the junction unmatched. The CDR3 loop spans 15 amino acids. CDR1 is MGHRA and CDR2 is YSYEKL in the germline V gene. The CDR3 loop reads CASSQGGLARAEQYF. The CDR3 nucleotides are TGCGCCAGCAGCCAAGGGGGACTAGCTCGGGCCGAGCAGTACTTC.

The chain uses TRBV7-9 and TRBJ1-2, with D tentatively TRBD1 (5 bases). Germline CDR1 is SEHNR and CDR2 is FQNEAQ (reference sequence). CDR3 size: 15 residues. V was clipped by 0 bases and J by 1 base, with 9 bases between them. The CDR3 DNA reads TGTGCCAGCAGCTTAGCGACAGCGTATAACTATGGCTACACCTTC. Protein sequence: CASSLATAYNYGYTF. Full variable domain (missing parts from reference TRBV7-9 and TRBJ1-2): DTGVSQNPRHKITKRGQNVTFRCDPISEHNRLYWYRQTLGQGPEFLTYFQNEAQLEKSRLLSDRFSAERPKGSFSTLEIQRTEQGDSAMYLCASSLATAYNYGYTFGSGTRLTVV.

This sequence joins TRBV4-1 and TRBJ1-4; 9 nucleotides match TRBD1. V lost 0 bases and J lost 5; bases outside the gene matches: 1. There are 15 residues in the CDR3. Per the germline V gene, CDR1 is MGHRA and CDR2 is YSYEKL. In nucleotides, the CDR3 is TGCGCCAGCAGCCAAGAAGGGACAGGGAATGAAAAACTGTTTTTT. As protein: CASSQEGTGNEKLFF.

This chain uses TRBV27 with TRBJ2-7; 9 bases align to TRBD1. With 3 bases clipped from V and 3 bases from J, the junction kept 9 bases outside the gene matches. From germline, CDR1 is MNHEY and CDR2 SMNVEV (reference sequence). The CDR3 sequence is 16 residues long. The DNA for the CDR3 is TGTGCCAGCAGTTTGACAGGGGGGAACCCCTTCTACGAGCAGTACTTC. Encoded protein: CASSLTGGNPFYEQYF.

The table lists this clone with a count of one. V usage is TRBV27 and J usage is TRBJ1-2; TRBD1 matches at 8 bases. Unmatched junction bases numbered 3, after V lost 3 bases and J lost 6 bases. The CDR3 contains 13 residues. Per germline, CDR1 MNHEY and CDR2 SMNVEV (reference sequence). In nucleotides, the CDR3 is TGTGCCAGCAGTTTGCTACAGGGGGATGGCTACACCTTC. It is translated as CASSLLQGDGYTF.

This chain joins TRBV19 and TRBJ2-5; D is ambiguous. The germline V gene encodes CDR1 LNHDA and CDR2 SQIVND (reference sequence). V was clipped by 3 bases and J by 6 bases, with 11 bases between them. The length of the CDR3 is 13 residues. The CDR3: CASSISSRKTQYF. DNA of the CDR3: TGTGCCAGTAGTATCTCGTCAAGGAAGACCCAGTACTTC.

V usage is TRBV2 and J usage is TRBJ2-1; D unclear. Germline CDR1 and CDR2: SNHLY and FYNNEI. This CDR3 contains 13 residues. Trimming cost V 1 base and J 8 bases, with 9 bases left between them. The CDR3 bases are TGTGCCAGCAGTGAAGAGAGTACGGATGAGCAGTTCTTC. It specifies CASSEESTDEQFF. Looking up the rest from reference TRBV2 and TRBJ2-1 gives the full variable domain: EPEVTQTPSHQVTQMGQEVILRCVPISNHLYFYWYRQILGQKVEFLVSFYNNEISEKSEIFDDQFSVERPDGSNFTLKIRSTKLEDSAMYFCASSEESTDEQFFGPGTRLTVL.

The rearrangement uses TRBV9 and TRBJ2-2; TRBD2 matches at 11 bases. Germline CDR1 SGDLS, CDR2 YYNGEE. The J segment lost 1 base and the V segment lost 4 bases, leaving 3 bases of the junction unmatched. CDR3 length: 16 amino acids. The CDR3 loop is CASSSGLAGNTGELFF. CDR3 DNA sequence: TGTGCCAGCAGCTCAGGACTAGCGGGGAACACCGGGGAGCTGTTTTTT.

V usage is TRBV2 and J usage is TRBJ2-7; 8 bases are a match to TRBD2. V trimming: 0 bases; J trimming: 7 bases; junction bases outside the gene matches: 8. The CDR3 runs 15 residues. CDR1 is SNHLY and CDR2 is FYNNEI in the germline V gene. The DNA for the CDR3 is TGTGCCAGCAGTGAAGCTGAACTAGCGGTCGGGGAGCAGTACTTC. Protein product: CASSEAELAVGEQYF.

In DNA, the CDR3 is TGTGCCAGCAGCTTAGCTCAGGCCCCGGAGACCCAGTACTTC. It specifies CASSLAQAPETQYF. This chain joins TRBV7-6 and TRBJ2-5; no reliable D call. CDR3 length: 14 amino acids. V was shortened by 0 bases and J by 5 bases, with 10 bases between the two germline ends. Germline values: CDR1 SGHVS, CDR2 FNYEAQ.

This rearrangement joins TRBV21-1 to TRBJ2-5. TRBV21-1 corresponds to a pseudogene. CDR3 length equals 18 residues. The CDR3 DNA reads TGTGCCAGCAGCAGCCCCAGTGTTGGGGACCGACCCCAAGAGACCCAGTACTTC. It translates to CASSSPSVGDRPQETQYF.

The chain is built from TRBV2 and TRBJ2-1, with a possible D match to TRBD2 (6 bases). V was shortened by 3 bases and J by 7 bases, with 13 bases between the two germline ends. The CDR3 is 14 residues long. The germline CDR1 and CDR2 sequences are SNHLY and FYNNEI. The CDR3 is CASSEGLAKNEQFF. The CDR3 DNA sequence: TGTGCCAGCAGTGAGGGCCTAGCGAAGAATGAGCAGTTCTTC.

The J gene is TRBJ2-5, the V gene TRBV7-9; TRBD2 might be the D (7 bases). The V end was cut by 2 bases, the J end by 4 bases, with 8 bases between. Looked up from germline, CDR1 is SEHNR and CDR2 is FQNEAQ (reference sequence). The CDR3 covers 13 residues. The chain's CDR3 is CASSLRGGETQYF. In nucleotides, the CDR3 is TGTGCCAGCAGCTTAAGGGGGGGAGAGACCCAGTACTTC. Using reference TRBV7-9 and TRBJ2-5 for the parts outside the CDR3, the full variable domain is DTGVSQNPRHKITKRGQNVTFRCDPISEHNRLYWYRQTLGQGPEFLTYFQNEAQLEKSRLLSDRFSAERPKGSFSTLEIQRTEQGDSAMYLCASSLRGGETQYFGPGTRLLVL.

The chain is built from TRBV11-2 and TRBJ2-1, with 7 bases lining up with TRBD2. Germline lookup yields CDR1 SGHAT and CDR2 FQNNGV. The CDR3 has 16 amino acids. After removal of 4 bases from V and 7 bases from J, the junction contained 13 bases not matched to a gene. The CDR3 nucleotides are TGTGCCAGCAGCTCCGTACGAGGGCTAGCGGATAATGAGCAGTTCTTC. This codes for CASSSVRGLADNEQFF.

V gene TRBV5-1 combines with J gene TRBJ2-5, with D hard to call. CDR1 is SGHRS and CDR2 is YFSETQ in the germline V gene. This CDR3 is 14 amino acids long. Trimming cost V 4 bases and J 0 bases, with 10 bases left between them. The DNA of the CDR3 is TGCGCCAGCAGCCGAACTATTCACCAAGAGACCCAGTACTTC. It specifies CASSRTIHQETQYF.

This chain uses TRBV27 with TRBJ1-1; D unclear. V was shortened by 5 bases and J by 4 bases, with 14 bases between the two germline ends. CDR3 length: 14 residues. Germline CDR1 reads MNHEY; CDR2 reads SMNVEV (reference sequence). CDR3 sequence (DNA): TGTGCCAGCAGTAACCCAGGTCGTGCCACTGAAGCTTTCTTT. Translating it yields CASSNPGRATEAFF.

This chain connects TRBV6-5 to TRBJ2-7, with TRBD2 identical over 9 bases. Trimming at V came to 4 bases and at J to 2 bases, leaving 3 bases not matched to a gene. The CDR3 spans 14 residues. Germline-derived CDR1 and CDR2 are MNHEY and SVGAGI. The CDR3 nucleotides are TGTGCCAGCAGTTCGCGGGGGGGGCCCTACGAGCAGTACTTC. It codes for CASSSRGGPYEQYF.

This clone was counted a few times. The V gene is TRBV5-8, the J gene TRBJ2-7, with D perhaps TRBD1 (6 bases). Trimming shortened V by 6 bases and J by 2 bases, and 15 bases separated the two germline ends. CDR1 and CDR2 (germline): SGHTS, YDEGEE. This CDR3 comprises 14 residues. CDR3 loop: CASTSQQGTYEQYF. In nucleotides, the CDR3 is TGTGCCAGCACCTCCCAACAGGGAACCTACGAGCAGTACTTC.

The chain links TRBV6-4 to TRBJ2-3; no definite D call. Trimming stripped 0 bases from V and 6 bases from J, with 7 bases between. CDR3 length: 13 residues. Germline loops: CDR1 MRHNA, CDR2 SNTAGT. CDR3 bases: TGTGCCAGCAGTGACTCGGAGAAGGATACGCAGTATTTT. This gives the protein CASSDSEKDTQYF.

This clone appeared a single time. This sequence joins TRBV4-1 and TRBJ1-1, with D unclear. Germline-derived CDR1 and CDR2 are MGHRA and YSYEKL. V was shortened by 4 bases and J by 1 base, with 13 bases between the two germline ends. This CDR3 has 15 amino acids. The CDR3 here is CASSRNLAGNTEAFF. The DNA for the CDR3 is TGCGCCAGCAGCCGGAACCTAGCAGGGAACACTGAAGCTTTCTTT.

The chain combines TRBV5-1 with TRBJ2-6; the D gene is possibly TRBD1 (6 bases). CDR1 and CDR2 from the germline V gene are SGHRS and YFSETQ. V gave up 0 bases and J gave up 1 base, with 11 bases separating them. This CDR3 is 17 amino acids long. The CDR3: CASSLGAQGSGANVLTF. In DNA, the CDR3 is TGCGCCAGCAGCTTGGGAGCACAGGGATCTGGGGCCAACGTCCTGACTTTC.

DNA for the CDR3: TGTGCCAGCAGACAAACGGCGTTAACAAGCAATGAGCAGTTCTTC. Encoded protein: CASRQTALTSNEQFF. The genes are TRBV2 and TRBJ2-1; no clear D. This CDR3 comprises 15 residues. CDR1 is SNHLY and CDR2 is FYNNEI in the germline V gene. The ends were cut back, 6 bases at V and 6 bases at J, with 18 bases in the middle.